This TCR beta chain is drawn from a study of T cell repertoires in cytomegalovirus infection. Study-level background: Researchers turned to recently identified HLA-C-restricted CMV epitopes as well as well-studied HLA-B-restricted ones. Matching HLA type, along with CMV infection, was indicated by public TCR beta signatures. Study-level points and caveats: HLA-C-restricted, CMV-specific TCR beta clonotypes were dominant ex vivo. Based on cumulative public TCR beta family frequency, carriers of CMV plus the relevant HLA were identified.

Trimming cost V 6 bases and J 5 bases; bases outside gene matches: 4. The CDR3 spans 13 residues. To note about this clonotype: Its specificity is not known.

A single record per CDR3 protein comes from TCRdb applying MiXCR to the reads. The sample lists 750,000 to 900,000 distinct CDR3 sequences; 25% to 30% were seen once. V usage is TRBV12-3 or TRBV12-4 and J usage is TRBJ2-5; 9 bases align to TRBD1. This receptor was identified in a human donor in good health (CMV status not recorded). Some clones in this sample may be carry-over from other donors' samples. This specimen was cultured CD8+ T cells from PBMCs, taken from culture after CMV antigen stimulation. CDR3 DNA sequence: TGTGCCAGCAGCCGGACAGGGGTGGAGACCCAGTACTTC. Translation gives CASSRTGVETQYF.